This T cell receptor (beta chain) was retrieved from a study of blood T cell repertoires in COVID-19 (dated by TCRdb to 2018 to 2020). About the study as a whole: The collaborator samples originated in the United States, Italy and Spain and spanned the acute and convalescent phases of COVID-19. The repertoires were released in a freely available public database intended as a resource for research on the immune response to SARS-CoV-2. The dataset comprised deeply sampled blood TCRbeta repertoires from subjects exposed to, actively infected with, or recovered from COVID-19. HLA class I and class II types, where available, came from metadata supplied by the sample provider rather than from assay-based typing. Sample metadata almost always included a de-identified subject ID, COVID-19 status, age in years and sex. The samples were drawn from the first 160 participants of the ongoing ImmuneRACE study and from under 1,500 subjects provided by 6 global collaborators. The prospective study material was composed of cDNA or gDNA derived from T cells, B-cell-depleted T cells, or PBMCs. Study-level results and caveats: The quantity of clinical and demographic metadata differed by source and by participant and was supplied without curation.

Each collaborating institution followed its own protocols to collect whole blood in K2EDTA tubes. For TCRbeta analysis, collaborators shipped samples as frozen whole blood, isolated PBMCs, or DNA extracted from either of those sample types. V lost 7 bases and J lost 10 bases; the stretch between them is 14 bases long. Taken from the germline V gene, the CDR1 and CDR2 loops are SGHRS and YFSETQ. The CDR3 goes from the cysteine to the phenylalanine over 11 residues. The only DNA kept is the CDR3, 33 bases in frame from the first base. With regard to this clone: Its binding antigen is unknown. No per-base quality is available; no much larger clone lies one base away.

TCRbeta CDR3 regions were amplified from genomic DNA using the immunoSEQ Assay, a bias-controlled multiplex PCR. The original pipeline was this. Within the assay, amplification of reference gene primers was used to estimate how many nucleated cells each sample contained. Sequence reads were collapsed and filtered to measure the absolute abundance of every unique TCRbeta CDR3 rearrangement. For each sample, productive Simpson clonality was calculated as the square root of Simpson's diversity index over productive rearrangements. The clones in this table, taken by TCRdb from immuneACCESS, are in-frame only. Not every clone is retained; where verified, under half of the shortfall comes from an unresolved V gene, and the cause of the rest is unknown. That table supplies the V and J calls and clone size; D and trimming were determined from the DNA. This sample comprises roughly 250,000 clones, around 83% of them detected only once. The ten largest clonotypes hold 6% to 9.5% of the sample.

The sequencing sample was made of peripheral blood. The V and J genes are TRBV5-1 and TRBJ1-1; the D gene remains uncertain. The source of this sequence is a woman between 50 and 59 years old with acute or convalescent COVID-19. The CDR3 protein is CASHSEIRAFF. Here is the DNA: TGCGCCAGCCACTCCGAAATCCGAGCTTTCTTT.